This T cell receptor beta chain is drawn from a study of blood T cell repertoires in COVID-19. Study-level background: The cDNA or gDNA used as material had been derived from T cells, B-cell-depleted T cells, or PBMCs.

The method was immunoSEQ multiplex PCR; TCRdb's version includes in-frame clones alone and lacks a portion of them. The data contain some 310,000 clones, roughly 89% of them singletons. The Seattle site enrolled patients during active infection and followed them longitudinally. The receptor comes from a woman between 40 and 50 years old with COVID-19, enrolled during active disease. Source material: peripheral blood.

CDR3 in amino acids: CASSQEPSGTGELFF. CDR3 bases: TGTGCCAGCAGCCAAGAGCCTAGCGGGACCGGGGAGCTGTTTTTT. The chain employs TRBV3-1 (or the pseudogene TRBV3-2) and TRBJ2-2; the match to TRBD2 covers 8 bases. V dropped 0 bases and J dropped 5; count of bases not matched to a gene: 2. CDR1 is LGHDT, CDR2 YNNKEL, per germline (reference sequence). The CDR3 sequence is 15 residues long.